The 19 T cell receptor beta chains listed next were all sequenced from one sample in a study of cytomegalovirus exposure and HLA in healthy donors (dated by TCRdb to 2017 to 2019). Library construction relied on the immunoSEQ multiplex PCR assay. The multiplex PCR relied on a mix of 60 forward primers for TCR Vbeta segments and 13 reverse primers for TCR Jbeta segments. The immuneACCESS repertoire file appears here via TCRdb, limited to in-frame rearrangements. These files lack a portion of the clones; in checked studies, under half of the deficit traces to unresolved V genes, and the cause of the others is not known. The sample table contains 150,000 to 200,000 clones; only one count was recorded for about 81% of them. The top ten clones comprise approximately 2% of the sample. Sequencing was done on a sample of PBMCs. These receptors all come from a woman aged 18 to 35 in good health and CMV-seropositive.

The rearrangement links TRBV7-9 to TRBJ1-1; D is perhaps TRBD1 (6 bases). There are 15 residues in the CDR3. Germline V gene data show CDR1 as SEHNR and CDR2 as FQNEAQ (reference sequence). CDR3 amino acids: CASDRLLGVNTEAFF. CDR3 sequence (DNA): TGTGCGTCTGACAGGCTCCTCGGGGTGAACACTGAAGCTTTCTTT.

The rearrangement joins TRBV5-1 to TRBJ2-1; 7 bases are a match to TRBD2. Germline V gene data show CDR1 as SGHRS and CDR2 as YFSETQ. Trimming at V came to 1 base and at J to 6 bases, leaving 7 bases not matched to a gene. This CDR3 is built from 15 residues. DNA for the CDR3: TGCGCCAGCAGCTTGACTAGCGACCGCGGCAATGAGCAGTTCTTC. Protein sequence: CASSLTSDRGNEQFF.

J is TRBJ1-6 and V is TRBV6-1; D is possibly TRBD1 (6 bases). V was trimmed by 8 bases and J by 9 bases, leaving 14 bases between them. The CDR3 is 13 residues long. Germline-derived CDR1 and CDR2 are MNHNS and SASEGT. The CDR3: CASLGTTASPLHF. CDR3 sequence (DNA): TGTGCCAGCCTTGGGACAACAGCTTCACCCCTCCACTTT.

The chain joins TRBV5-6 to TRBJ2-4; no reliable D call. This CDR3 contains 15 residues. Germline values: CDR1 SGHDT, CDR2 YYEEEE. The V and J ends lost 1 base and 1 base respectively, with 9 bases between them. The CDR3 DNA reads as TGTGCCAGCAGCTTGTTCGTGGAGGCCAAAAACATTCAGTACTTC. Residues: CASSLFVEAKNIQYF. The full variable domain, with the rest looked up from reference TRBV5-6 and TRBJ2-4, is DAGVTQSPTHLIKTRGQQVTLRCSPKSGHDTVSWYQQALGQGPQFIFQYYEEEERQRGNFPDRFSGHQFPNYSSELNVNALLLGDSALYLCASSLFVEAKNIQYFGAGTRLSVL.

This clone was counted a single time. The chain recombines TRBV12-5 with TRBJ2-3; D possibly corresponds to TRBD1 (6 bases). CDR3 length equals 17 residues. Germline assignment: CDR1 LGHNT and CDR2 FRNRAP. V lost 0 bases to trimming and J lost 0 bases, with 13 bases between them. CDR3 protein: CASGLVLGTRSTDTQYF. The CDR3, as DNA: TGTGCTAGTGGTTTGGTCCTCGGGACAAGAAGCACAGATACGCAGTATTTT.

CDR3 sequence reads: CASSENLRGWNEQFF. The CDR3 bases are TGTGCCAGCAGCGAGAACCTACGGGGGTGGAATGAGCAGTTCTTC. The chain has TRBV9 and TRBJ2-1; D may be TRBD2 (6 bases). V was clipped by 3 bases and J by 7 bases, with 17 bases between them. CDR3 length: 15 residues. Per germline, CDR1 SGDLS and CDR2 YYNGEE. Supplemented by reference TRBV9 and TRBJ2-1, the full variable domain reads DSGVTQTPKHLITATGQRVTLRCSPRSGDLSVYWYQQSLDQGLQFLIQYYNGEERAKGNILERFSAQQFPDLHSELNLSSLELGDSALYFCASSENLRGWNEQFFGPGTRLTVL.

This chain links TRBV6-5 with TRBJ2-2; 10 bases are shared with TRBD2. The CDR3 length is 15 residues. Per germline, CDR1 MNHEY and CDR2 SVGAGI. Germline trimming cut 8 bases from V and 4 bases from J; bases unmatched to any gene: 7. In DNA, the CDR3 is TGTGCCAGCGACGCTAGCGGGGGACCCACCGGGGAGCTGTTTTTT. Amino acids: CASDASGGPTGELFF.

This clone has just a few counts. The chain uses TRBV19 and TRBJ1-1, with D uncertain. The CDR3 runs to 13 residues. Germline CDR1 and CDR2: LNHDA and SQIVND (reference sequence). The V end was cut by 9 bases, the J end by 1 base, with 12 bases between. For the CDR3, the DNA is TGTGCCAGCCACGACGGGGAGAACACTGAAGCTTTCTTT. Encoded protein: CASHDGENTEAFF.

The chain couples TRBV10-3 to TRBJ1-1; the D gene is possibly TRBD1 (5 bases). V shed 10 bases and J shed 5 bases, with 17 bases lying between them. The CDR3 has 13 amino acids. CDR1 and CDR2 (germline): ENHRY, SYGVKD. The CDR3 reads CATKTGGGTEAFF. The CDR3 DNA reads TGTGCCACTAAGACCGGGGGAGGAACTGAAGCTTTCTTT.

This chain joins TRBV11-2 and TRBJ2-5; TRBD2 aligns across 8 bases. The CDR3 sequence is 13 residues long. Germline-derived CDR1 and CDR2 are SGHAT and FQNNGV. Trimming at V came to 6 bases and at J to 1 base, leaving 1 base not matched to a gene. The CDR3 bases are TGTGCCAGCAGAGCGGGGGTCCAAGAGACCCAGTACTTC. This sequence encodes CASRAGVQETQYF.

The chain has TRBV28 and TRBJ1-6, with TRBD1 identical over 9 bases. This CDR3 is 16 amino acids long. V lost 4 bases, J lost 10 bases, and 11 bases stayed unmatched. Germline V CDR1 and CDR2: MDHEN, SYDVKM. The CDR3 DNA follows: TGTGCCAGCAGTTCCGCGGGACAGGGCGAAGGATCACCCCTCCACTTT. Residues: CASSSAGQGEGSPLHF. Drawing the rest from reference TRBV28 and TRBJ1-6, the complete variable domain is DVKVTQSSRYLVKRTGEKVFLECVQDMDHENMFWYRQDPGLGLRLIYFSYDVKMKEKGDIPEGYSVSREKKERFSLILESASTNQTSMYLCASSSAGQGEGSPLHFGNGTRLTVT.

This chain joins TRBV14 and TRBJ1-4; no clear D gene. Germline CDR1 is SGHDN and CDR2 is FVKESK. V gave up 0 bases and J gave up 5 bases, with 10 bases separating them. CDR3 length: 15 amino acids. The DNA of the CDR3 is TGTGCCAGCAGCCAAGACGGGAGGAGGAATGAAAAACTGTTTTTT. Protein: CASSQDGRRNEKLFF. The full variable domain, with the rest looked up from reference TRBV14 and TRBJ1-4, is EAGVTQFPSHSVIEKGQTVTLRCDPISGHDNLYWYRRVMGKEIKFLLHFVKESKQDESGMPNNRFLAERTGGTYSTLKVQPAELEDSGVYFCASSQDGRRNEKLFFGSGTQLSVL.

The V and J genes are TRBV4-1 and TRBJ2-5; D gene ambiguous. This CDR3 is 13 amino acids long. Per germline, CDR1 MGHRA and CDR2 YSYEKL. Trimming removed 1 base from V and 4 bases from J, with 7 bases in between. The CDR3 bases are TGCGCCAGCAGCCAAGCGCGTCCAGAGACCCAGTACTTC. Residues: CASSQARPETQYF.

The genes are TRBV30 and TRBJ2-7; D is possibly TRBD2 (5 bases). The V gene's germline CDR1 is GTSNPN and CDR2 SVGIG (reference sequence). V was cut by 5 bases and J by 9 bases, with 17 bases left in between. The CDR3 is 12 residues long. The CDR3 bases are TGTGCCTGGGAGGGCGACGGTTCTGGGCAGTACTTC. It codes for CAWEGDGSGQYF. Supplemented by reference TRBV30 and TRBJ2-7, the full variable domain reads SQTIHQWPATLVQPVGSPLSLECTVEGTSNPNLYWYRQAAGRGLQLLFYSVGIGQISSEVPQNLSASRPQDRQFILSSKKLLLSDSGFYLCAWEGDGSGQYFGPGTRLTVT.

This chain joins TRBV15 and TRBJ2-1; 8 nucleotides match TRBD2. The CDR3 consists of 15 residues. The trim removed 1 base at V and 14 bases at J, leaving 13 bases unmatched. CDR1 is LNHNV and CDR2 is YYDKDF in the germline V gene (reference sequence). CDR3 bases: TGTGCCACCAGCAGAGGCGACTCGCGGGGGGACCTTGAGTTCTTC. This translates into CATSRGDSRGDLEFF.

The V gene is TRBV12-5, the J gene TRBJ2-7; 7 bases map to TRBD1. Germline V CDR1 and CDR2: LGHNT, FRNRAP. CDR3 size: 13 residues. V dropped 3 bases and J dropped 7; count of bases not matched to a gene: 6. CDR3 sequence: CASGLLNRGEQYF. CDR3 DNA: TGTGCTAGTGGTTTACTTAACAGGGGTGAGCAGTACTTC.

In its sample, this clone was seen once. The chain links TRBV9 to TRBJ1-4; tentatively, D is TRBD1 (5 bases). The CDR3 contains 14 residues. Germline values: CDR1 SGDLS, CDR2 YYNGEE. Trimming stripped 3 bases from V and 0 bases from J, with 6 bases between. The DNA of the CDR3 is TGTGCCAGCAGCGCACAGGCAACTAATGAAAAACTGTTTTTT. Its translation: CASSAQATNEKLFF.

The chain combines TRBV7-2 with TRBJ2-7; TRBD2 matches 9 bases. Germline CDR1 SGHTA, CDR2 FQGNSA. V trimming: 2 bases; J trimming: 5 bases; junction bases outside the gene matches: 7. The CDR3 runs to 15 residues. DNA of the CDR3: TGTGCCAGCAGCTTACGCGGCGGGGGGGCCAACGAGCAGTACTTC. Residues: CASSLRGGGANEQYF.

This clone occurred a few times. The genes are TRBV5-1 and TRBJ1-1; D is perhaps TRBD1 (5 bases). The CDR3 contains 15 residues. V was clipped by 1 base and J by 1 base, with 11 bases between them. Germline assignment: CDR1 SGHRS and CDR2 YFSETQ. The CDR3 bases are TGCGCCAGCAGCTTGAATACAGGTAGGAACACTGAAGCTTTCTTT. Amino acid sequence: CASSLNTGRNTEAFF. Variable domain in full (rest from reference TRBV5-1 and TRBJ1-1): KAGVTQTPRYLIKTRGQQVTLSCSPISGHRSVSWYQQTPGQGLQFLFEYFSETQRNKGNFPGRFSGRQFSNSRSEMNVSTLELGDSALYLCASSLNTGRNTEAFFGQGTRLTVV.